The 23 T cell receptor beta chains in this list originate from one sample, sequenced in a study of blood T cell repertoires in COVID-19. Using immunoSEQ multiplex PCR, the repertoire was profiled, and TCRdb retains in-frame clones only, with some absent. The repertoire holds 110,000 to 150,000 clones, with roughly 82% as singletons. Sequencing was carried out using peripheral blood. These receptors were taken from a man aged 55 to 70 with active or convalescent COVID-19.

This clone has just one count. The chain carries TRBV5-4 and TRBJ2-3; 8 bases agree with TRBD1. Germline V gene sequence: CDR1 SGHNT, CDR2 YYREEE (reference sequence). With 5 bases clipped from V and 3 bases from J, the junction kept 8 bases outside the gene matches. The CDR3 contains 15 residues. CDR3 in DNA: TGTGCCAGCAGGGGGGGACAGGTGTCAACAGATACGCAGTATTTT. This gives the protein CASRGGQVSTDTQYF.

The genes are TRBV14 and TRBJ1-2, with a possible D match to TRBD1 (6 bases). The V end was cut by 1 base, the J end by 4 bases, with 7 bases between. Per germline, CDR1 SGHDN and CDR2 FVKESK. The CDR3 has 13 amino acids. CDR3 DNA sequence: TGTGCCAGCAGCCAAGGAGGGGGCTATGGCTACACCTTC. It translates to CASSQGGGYGYTF.

This clone was recorded once. The chain couples TRBV18 to TRBJ1-6, with D unclear. Germline-derived CDR1 and CDR2 are KGHSH and LQKENI. The ends were cut back, 3 bases at V and 9 bases at J, with 18 bases in the middle. This CDR3 is 16 amino acids long. CDR3 coding DNA: TGTGCCAGCTCACCGACGGCCGAGGGTGGCGGTTCACCCCTCCACTTT. Amino acids: CASSPTAEGGGSPLHF.

This clone was counted once. The junction shows a germline mismatch at one end, possibly a read error. The chain couples TRBV3-1 (or the pseudogene TRBV3-2) to TRBJ2-7; D possibly corresponds to TRBD1 (6 bases). The CDR3 is made up of 13 amino acids. Germline V gene lookup returns CDR1 LGHDT and CDR2 YNNKEL (reference sequence). Here the CDR3 DNA reads TGTGCCAGCAGCCCCCGCCAGGGACAACTCCTCCGCTTC. As protein: CASSPRQGQLLRF.

The genes are TRBV4-1 and TRBJ1-1; D is perhaps TRBD1 (6 bases). Germline-derived CDR1 and CDR2 are MGHRA and YSYEKL. Trimming removed 1 base from V and 4 bases from J, with 10 bases in between. This CDR3 has 14 amino acids. The CDR3 sequence: CASSQAGQLTEAFF. The DNA of the CDR3 is TGCGCCAGCAGCCAAGCCGGACAGCTCACTGAAGCTTTCTTT.

The CDR3 region has the DNA TGTGCCAGTAAGAGATCGGGACTACCCACAGATACGCAGTATTTT. This encodes CASKRSGLPTDTQYF. The chain is built from TRBV3-1 (or the pseudogene TRBV3-2) and TRBJ2-3; 7 bases are a match to TRBD2. V shed 9 bases, J shed 2 bases, and the junction held 11 bases outside the gene matches. CDR3 size: 15 residues. CDR1 is LGHDT, CDR2 YNNKEL, per germline (reference sequence).

The rearrangement uses TRBV4-3 and TRBJ1-5; TRBD1 agrees at 8 bases. Per germline, CDR1 LGHNA and CDR2 YSLEER. The CDR3 contains 14 residues. Trimming removed 2 bases from V and 8 bases from J; junction bases left unmatched: 5. CDR3 loop: CASSQRTGGEPQHF. The CDR3 DNA is TGCGCCAGCAGCCAACGTACAGGGGGGGAGCCCCAGCATTTT.

The rearrangement links TRBV2 to TRBJ1-3, with D possibly matching TRBD1 (6 bases). Trimming took off 2 bases at V and 5 bases at J, with 10 bases between the two ends. The CDR3 consists of 14 residues. In germline, CDR1 is SNHLY, CDR2 FYNNEI. CDR3 in DNA: TGTGCCAGCAGTGAAACAGGGCCGAGAAACACCATATATTTT. Its protein product is CASSETGPRNTIYF.

The chain links TRBV6-2 or TRBV6-3 to TRBJ1-2; no clear D gene. Trimming stripped 2 bases from V and 6 bases from J, with 19 bases between. The CDR3 runs 16 residues. CDR1 is MNHEY and CDR2 is SVGEGT in the germline V gene. The CDR3 DNA is TGTGCCAGCAGTTACCGAGCGGTCCCGTTTACGGATGGCTACACCTTC. Translating gives CASSYRAVPFTDGYTF.

This clone was seen once. The chain combines TRBV7-9 with TRBJ2-1, with 8 bases lining up with TRBD2. Germline CDR1 is SEHNR and CDR2 is FQNEAQ (reference sequence). This CDR3 region has 19 residues. Trimming took 1 base from V and 2 from J; bases not matched to a gene: 13. The CDR3 loop is CASSLVFRREAPPYNEQFF. CDR3 nucleotides: TGTGCCAGCAGCTTAGTGTTTAGGCGGGAGGCCCCCCCCTACAATGAGCAGTTCTTC.

This clone was recorded once. The rearrangement uses TRBV9 and TRBJ2-3; D perhaps matches TRBD2 (6 bases). The V gene lost 0 bases and the J gene lost 3 bases, with 14 bases spanning the gap. The CDR3 has 16 amino acids. Per germline, CDR1 SGDLS and CDR2 YYNGEE. CDR3 in amino acids: CASSVETSIATDTQYF. DNA for the CDR3: TGTGCCAGCAGCGTAGAGACTAGTATTGCTACAGATACGCAGTATTTT.

The CDR3 sequence is CASSPKQGGRTEAFF. The CDR3 DNA reads as TGTGCCAGCAGCCCCAAACAGGGTGGTAGGACTGAAGCTTTCTTT. The chain joins TRBV6-5 to TRBJ1-1, with a possible D match to TRBD1 (6 bases). The CDR3 has 15 residues. V lost 6 bases, J lost 5 bases, and 19 bases lay in between. Germline CDR1 and CDR2: MNHEY and SVGAGI.

This clone was detected a few times. The gene calls are TRBV5-6 and TRBJ1-4; 11 bases match TRBD1. The CDR3 covers 17 residues. Germline V CDR1 and CDR2: SGHDT, YYEEEE. Losses at the gene ends were 4 bases for V and 6 bases for J; bases not matched to a gene: 11. CDR3 loop: CASSPTPRTGGDEKLFF. The CDR3 bases are TGTGCCAGCAGCCCCACACCCCGGACAGGGGGCGATGAAAAACTGTTTTTT.

This clone was picked up a small number of times. The chain has TRBV5-4 and TRBJ2-5; TRBD2 agrees at 9 bases. V lost 4 bases to trimming and J lost 0 bases; unmatched junction nucleotides: 13. Germline assignment: CDR1 SGHNT and CDR2 YYREEE (reference sequence). This CDR3 has 18 amino acids. The CDR3 sequence is CASSPKAGGPLYQETQYF. In nucleotides, the CDR3 is TGTGCCAGCAGCCCGAAGGCGGGAGGGCCTCTCTACCAAGAGACCCAGTACTTC.

The chain carries TRBV2 and TRBJ2-3; 8 nucleotides agree with TRBD2. This CDR3 region has 15 residues. CDR1 SNHLY and CDR2 FYNNEI come from the germline V gene. Trimming removed 6 bases from V and 0 bases from J; junction bases left unmatched: 5. CDR3 DNA sequence: TGTGCCAGCAGGCAACTAGCGGCTAGCACAGATACGCAGTATTTT. Translated: CASRQLAASTDTQYF.

The chain carries TRBV19 and TRBJ1-5; 8 positions match TRBD1. Germline values: CDR1 LNHDA, CDR2 SQIVND (reference sequence). The CDR3 totals 16 residues. V shed 5 bases, J shed 0 bases, and the junction held 6 bases outside the gene matches. CDR3 region: CASSADRAHSNQPQHF. CDR3 DNA sequence: TGTGCCAGTAGTGCGGACAGGGCCCATAGCAATCAGCCCCAGCATTTT.

The chain's CDR3 is CASSENYYNEQFF. CDR3 sequence (DNA): TGTGCCAGCAGTGAAAACTACTACAATGAGCAGTTCTTC. The gene calls are TRBV25-1 and TRBJ2-1, with D unclear. The V gene's germline CDR1 is MGHDK and CDR2 SYGVNS. Trimming pared 2 bases from V and 3 bases from J, leaving 5 bases between. The CDR3 loop spans 13 amino acids. Based on the CDR3 plus reference TRBV25-1 and TRBJ2-1, the full variable domain is EADIYQTPRYLVIGTGKKITLECSQTMGHDKMYWYQQDPGMELHLIHYSYGVNSTEKGDLSSESTVSRIRTEHFPLTLESARPSHTSQYLCASSENYYNEQFFGPGTRLTVL.

The rearrangement links TRBV28 to TRBJ1-2; 11 positions match TRBD1. The CDR3 runs to 18 residues. The ends lost 2 bases at V and 2 bases at J; junction bases unmatched: 10. Germline CDR1 MDHEN, CDR2 SYDVKM. Here the CDR3 DNA reads TGTGCCAGCAGTTTACGGGGGACAGGGGGACCTATAAACTATGGCTACACCTTC. It yields the protein CASSLRGTGGPINYGYTF.

V is TRBV28 and J is TRBJ1-4; D is unclear. Trimming took off 3 bases at V and 4 bases at J, with 9 bases between the two ends. Germline V CDR1 and CDR2: MDHEN, SYDVKM. The CDR3 has 14 residues. The CDR3 region is CASSLEQLNEKLFF. In DNA, the CDR3 is TGTGCCAGCAGTTTGGAACAGCTTAATGAAAAACTGTTTTTT.

The chain is built from TRBV9 and TRBJ2-3; TRBD2 aligns across 12 bases. The CDR3 runs 20 residues. CDR1 SGDLS and CDR2 YYNGEE come from the germline V gene. Trimming removed 4 bases from V and 7 bases from J; junction bases left unmatched: 22. CDR3 bases: TGTGCCAGCAGCCCAAAACCGGCGGATATTCGACTAGCGGGAGAACATACGCAGTATTTT. Translated, it gives CASSPKPADIRLAGEHTQYF. Full variable domain (rest looked up from reference TRBV9 and TRBJ2-3): DSGVTQTPKHLITATGQRVTLRCSPRSGDLSVYWYQQSLDQGLQFLIQYYNGEERAKGNILERFSAQQFPDLHSELNLSSLELGDSALYFCASSPKPADIRLAGEHTQYFGPGTRLTVL.

The chain employs TRBV18 and TRBJ2-1; 13 bases align to TRBD2. Losses at the gene ends were 5 bases for V and 10 bases for J; bases not matched to a gene: 11. Germline V lookup: CDR1 KGHSH, CDR2 LQKENI. The CDR3 contains 16 residues. DNA for the CDR3: TGTGCCAGCTCAGCCCTGACTAGCGGGGGGCCGTCCGAGCAGTTCTTC. It translates to CASSALTSGGPSEQFF.

This chain joins TRBV3-1 (or the pseudogene TRBV3-2) and TRBJ2-2; D gene ambiguous. V lost 0 bases and J 7 bases, leaving 12 bases between the germline ends. The CDR3 is 15 residues long. Germline values: CDR1 LGHDT, CDR2 YNNKEL (reference sequence). Here the CDR3 DNA reads TGTGCCAGCAGCCAAGATCCTAACACGGGCGGGGAGCTGTTTTTT. This translates into CASSQDPNTGGELFF.

V gene TRBV3-1 (or the pseudogene TRBV3-2) combines with J gene TRBJ1-5; 7 positions match TRBD1. The junction had 6 bases not matched to a gene; V was cut back by 4 bases and J by 6 bases. CDR3 length equals 14 residues. CDR1 is LGHDT, CDR2 YNNKEL, per germline (reference sequence). The chain's CDR3 is CASSPGQWGQPQHF. The CDR3 nucleotides are TGTGCCAGCAGCCCGGGACAGTGGGGTCAGCCCCAGCATTTT.